One sample yielded the 27 T cell receptor beta chains listed below, sequenced in a study of cytomegalovirus exposure and HLA in healthy donors. The protocol was immunoSEQ multiplex PCR, while the TCRdb copy is restricted to in-frame clones and leaves out a portion. In the table there are 130,000 to 150,000 clones, roughly nine tenths of which are singletons. The sample was PBMCs. The receptors shown here come from a young woman in good health and CMV-seropositive.

A note on this clone: Within the sample, other DNA sequences also encode this same CDR3. This rearrangement joins TRBV19 to TRBJ1-4; 11 nucleotides match TRBD1. J gave up 5 bases and V 4 bases, and 0 bases lay outside the gene matches. This CDR3 comprises 14 residues. Per the germline V gene, CDR1 is LNHDA and CDR2 is SQIVND (reference sequence). CDR3 nucleotides: TGTGCCAGTAGTAGGGACAGGGGGAATGAAAAACTGTTTTTT. Translation gives CASSRDRGNEKLFF.

V is TRBV7-2 and J is TRBJ1-1; possible D gene TRBD1, 5 bases. V lost 2 bases and J lost 1, with 8 bases in between. The CDR3 spans 14 residues. The V gene's germline CDR1 is SGHTA and CDR2 FQGNSA. The DNA of the CDR3 is TGTGCCAGCAGCTTACGAACAGGGAACACTGAAGCTTTCTTT. Amino acids: CASSLRTGNTEAFF.

The gene calls are TRBV28 and TRBJ1-2; the D is unclear. The CDR3 length is 12 residues. Trimming removed 1 base at V and 5 bases at J, with 5 bases between. CDR1 and CDR2 (germline): MDHEN, SYDVKM. The CDR3 DNA is TGTGCCAGCAGTTTATCGGGATATGGCTACACCTTC. This translates into CASSLSGYGYTF.

CDR3: CASSRTTGLDEKLFF. CDR3 nucleotide sequence: TGTGCCAGCAGCAGGACGACAGGGCTGGATGAAAAACTGTTTTTT. The chain links TRBV5-4 to TRBJ1-4, with 7 bases aligning to TRBD1. The germline CDR1 and CDR2 sequences are SGHNT and YYREEE (reference sequence). Trimming removed 4 bases from V and 6 bases from J; junction bases left unmatched: 9. The CDR3 is 15 residues long.

This chain uses TRBV27 with TRBJ1-5; 8 nucleotides line up with TRBD1. The CDR3 is made up of 14 amino acids. The J segment lost 2 bases and the V segment lost 5 bases, leaving 2 bases of the junction unmatched. Germline V gene data show CDR1 as MNHEY and CDR2 as SMNVEV (reference sequence). CDR3 loop: CASSPQGGNQPQHF. For the CDR3, the DNA is TGTGCCAGCAGTCCACAGGGGGGCAATCAGCCCCAGCATTTT.

The DNA of the CDR3 is TGTGCCAGTATGGGGCAGCTCTCCTACGAGCAGTACTTC. Translation: CASMGQLSYEQYF. The chain recombines TRBV19 with TRBJ2-7, with D tentatively TRBD1 (5 bases). The CDR3 covers 13 residues. CDR1 and CDR2 from the germline V gene are LNHDA and SQIVND (reference sequence). Trimming removed 7 bases from V and 0 bases from J, with 10 bases in between.

The V call is TRBV30, the J call TRBJ2-7; tentatively, D is TRBD2 (6 bases). The V gene's germline CDR1 is GTSNPN and CDR2 SVGIG (reference sequence). V was shortened by 5 bases and J by 4 bases, with 18 bases between the two germline ends. The CDR3 loop spans 14 amino acids. CDR3 loop: CAWGGGQGGYEQYF. CDR3 DNA: TGTGCCTGGGGCGGAGGGCAGGGTGGATACGAGCAGTACTTC.

This chain connects TRBV15 to TRBJ2-5, with TRBD1 matching 9 bases. The length of the CDR3 is 15 residues. J was trimmed by 5 bases and V by 3 bases; bases with no gene match: 7. CDR1 LNHNV and CDR2 YYDKDF come from the germline V gene (reference sequence). CDR3 DNA: TGTGCCACCAGCAGGGCGGGACAGGGTTTGGAGACCCAGTACTTC. Protein product: CATSRAGQGLETQYF.

This clone came up once. This rearrangement joins TRBV12-5 to TRBJ2-7, with 8 bases that match TRBD2. The CDR3 is made up of 13 amino acids. V shed 0 bases and J 5 bases; nucleotides not matched to a gene: 0. Looked up from germline, CDR1 is LGHNT and CDR2 is FRNRAP. Here the CDR3 DNA reads TGTGCTAGTGGTTTGGTACTAGCGGACGAGCAGTACTTC. Its protein product is CASGLVLADEQYF.

The chain uses TRBV28 and TRBJ1-2; tentatively, D is TRBD1 (5 bases). The germline V gene has CDR1 MDHEN and CDR2 SYDVKM. The ends were cut back, 5 bases at V and 8 bases at J, with 15 bases in the middle. The CDR3 is 13 amino acids. The CDR3 DNA is TGTGCCAGCAGTACTAATGGGGGGTACGGCTACACCTTC. It translates to CASSTNGGYGYTF.

This clone was recorded a few times. The chain carries TRBV7-9 and TRBJ1-1; possible D gene TRBD1, 6 bases. CDR3 length: 14 amino acids. Looked up from germline, CDR1 is SEHNR and CDR2 is FQNEAQ (reference sequence). V lost 5 bases and J 2 bases, leaving 12 bases between the germline ends. CDR3 amino acids: CASSIQGLNTEAFF. The DNA for the CDR3 is TGTGCCAGCAGCATACAGGGTCTAAACACTGAAGCTTTCTTT.

This chain joins TRBV10-3 and TRBJ2-3, with a possible D match to TRBD1 (7 bases). The germline V and J ends were trimmed by 6 bases and 4 bases, with 17 bases remaining between them. The CDR3 extends over 15 amino acids. The germline gives CDR1 ENHRY, CDR2 SYGVKD. The CDR3: CAISPGVGGADTQYF. The CDR3 DNA follows: TGTGCCATCAGCCCGGGGGTAGGGGGCGCAGATACGCAGTATTTT.

The chain uses TRBV30 and TRBJ2-7; D perhaps matches TRBD2 (7 bases). CDR1 and CDR2 from the germline V gene are GTSNPN and SVGIG (reference sequence). Trimming took off 2 bases at V and 2 bases at J, with 13 bases between the two ends. This CDR3 region has 14 residues. CDR3 sequence: CAWSMGGRPYEQYF. CDR3 DNA: TGTGCCTGGAGTATGGGGGGGCGCCCCTACGAGCAGTACTTC. The full variable domain, rest sourced from reference TRBV30 and TRBJ2-7, is SQTIHQWPATLVQPVGSPLSLECTVEGTSNPNLYWYRQAAGRGLQLLFYSVGIGQISSEVPQNLSASRPQDRQFILSSKKLLLSDSGFYLCAWSMGGRPYEQYFGPGTRLTVT.

This clone was seen a few times. The sample has other DNA sequences that encode this CDR3 too. The V gene is TRBV19, the J gene TRBJ2-1, with 10 bases matching TRBD2. The CDR3 is 15 amino acids. From germline, CDR1 is LNHDA and CDR2 SQIVND (reference sequence). Trimming took 4 bases from V and 7 from J; bases not matched to a gene: 7. CDR3 sequence (DNA): TGTGCCAGTAGTACCCTAGCGGGAGAAGGTAATGAGCAGTTCTTC. As protein: CASSTLAGEGNEQFF. The variable domain in full, with the rest retrieved from reference TRBV19 and TRBJ2-1, is DGGITQSPKYLFRKEGQNVTLSCEQNLNHDAMYWYRQDPGQGLRLIYYSQIVNDFQKGDIAEGYSVSREKKESFPLTVTSAQKNPTAFYLCASSTLAGEGNEQFFGPGTRLTVL.

V gene TRBV30 combines with J gene TRBJ1-4, with 9 positions matching TRBD1. The germline V gene encodes CDR1 GTSNPN and CDR2 SVGIG (reference sequence). CDR3 length equals 11 residues. The CDR3 region has the DNA TGTGCAGAAGGACAGGGGGAAAAACTGTTTTTT. Its translation: CAEGQGEKLFF.

J is TRBJ2-1 and V is TRBV21-1; the table's TRBD1 call for D was not verified on the DNA. TRBV21-1 is tagged as a pseudogene. The CDR3 runs 21 residues. DNA of the CDR3: TGTGCCAGCAGCCCTCCCCATTGGGGGACAGGGGGTCGGAGCTCCTACAATGAGCAGTTCTTC. It is translated as CASSPPHWGTGGRSSYNEQFF.

V and J are TRBV28 and TRBJ2-7; 7 bases agree with TRBD1. V trimming: 6 bases; J trimming: 2 bases; junction bases outside the gene matches: 4. This CDR3 has 13 amino acids. Germline V CDR1 and CDR2: MDHEN, SYDVKM. The CDR3 loop reads CASSQGTAYEQYF. The DNA for the CDR3 is TGTGCCAGCAGCCAAGGGACAGCCTACGAGCAGTACTTC.

CDR3 sequence reads: CASTRRTSGGGQETQYF. CDR3 DNA: TGTGCCAGCACCCGCCGGACTAGCGGAGGGGGGCAAGAGACCCAGTACTTC. The rearrangement uses TRBV2 and TRBJ2-5; 10 bases line up with TRBD2. CDR1 SNHLY and CDR2 FYNNEI come from the germline V gene. V was clipped by 7 bases and J by 2 bases; unmatched bases: 13. The CDR3 totals 17 residues.

The genes are TRBV11-3 and TRBJ1-1; D unresolved. The germline CDR1 and CDR2 sequences are SGHNT and YENEEA. V lost 4 bases to trimming and J lost 0 bases, with 6 bases between them. The length of the CDR3 is 13 residues. The CDR3 is CASSSHLNTEAFF. As DNA, the CDR3 is TGTGCCAGCAGCTCACACCTGAACACTGAAGCTTTCTTT.

The V and J genes are TRBV18 and TRBJ1-5; 9 bases match TRBD1. V trimming: 6 bases; J trimming: 0 bases; junction bases outside the gene matches: 9. This CDR3 has 17 residues. Germline V gene lookup returns CDR1 KGHSH and CDR2 LQKENI. CDR3 bases: TGTGCCAGCTCCCTTACCCGGGACAGGGCTAGCAATCAGCCCCAGCATTTT. Amino acids: CASSLTRDRASNQPQHF.

The chain uses TRBV10-2 and TRBJ2-5; D possibly corresponds to TRBD2 (6 bases). The CDR3 sequence is 14 residues long. V gave up 4 bases and J gave up 4 bases, with 13 bases separating them. Germline CDR1 and CDR2: WSHSY and SAAADI. CDR3 protein: CASSAVGRTETQYF. Written as DNA, the CDR3 is TGCGCCAGCAGTGCGGTGGGGAGGACAGAGACCCAGTACTTC.

The chain links TRBV28 to TRBJ2-7; 8 bases fit TRBD1. The CDR3 spans 15 residues. V was clipped by 4 bases and J by 1 base; unmatched bases: 6. The V gene's germline CDR1 is MDHEN and CDR2 SYDVKM. The DNA of the CDR3 is TGTGCCAGCAGTTCAACAGGGGGTAGGTCCTACGAGCAGTACTTC. This encodes CASSSTGGRSYEQYF.

The rearrangement joins TRBV6-6 to TRBJ1-5, with D perhaps TRBD1 (5 bases). V was trimmed by 7 bases and J by 1 base, leaving 14 bases between them. CDR1 and CDR2 (germline): MNHNY, SVGAGI (reference sequence). The CDR3 has 15 residues. CDR3 DNA sequence: TGTGCCAGCACCCCGTGGGGGGGAAGCAATCAGCCCCAGCATTTT. Translated: CASTPWGGSNQPQHF.

The V call is TRBV5-1, the J call TRBJ2-6; TRBD1 matches 9 bases. CDR3 length: 17 residues. Germline CDR1 SGHRS, CDR2 YFSETQ. The V segment lost 0 bases and the J segment 2 bases; nucleotides outside the gene matches: 3. The chain's CDR3 is CASSLGTGAPGANVLTF. Here the CDR3 DNA reads TGCGCCAGCAGCTTGGGGACAGGGGCCCCTGGGGCCAACGTCCTGACTTTC.

V gene TRBV6-1 combines with J gene TRBJ1-4, with a possible D match to TRBD1 (6 bases). This CDR3 comprises 15 residues. Germline V gene sequence: CDR1 MNHNS, CDR2 SASEGT. Trimming took 5 bases from V and 0 from J, leaving 10 bases between them. The CDR3 loop reads CASSTRDTTNEKLFF. The CDR3, as DNA: TGTGCCAGCAGTACCCGGGACACAACTAATGAAAAACTGTTTTTT.

The chain uses TRBV11-3 and TRBJ2-7, with TRBD1 matching 11 bases. The germline gives CDR1 SGHNT, CDR2 YENEEA. This CDR3 is built from 17 residues. V shed 5 bases, J shed 5 bases, and the junction held 14 bases outside the gene matches. CDR3 residues: CASSRRLGQGAVHEQYF. The CDR3 DNA follows: TGTGCCAGCAGCCGCCGCCTTGGACAGGGGGCGGTCCACGAGCAGTACTTC.

The rearrangement joins TRBV11-1 to TRBJ2-1, with 10 bases identical to TRBD2. Germline V lookup: CDR1 SGHAT, CDR2 FQDESV (reference sequence). CDR3 length equals 15 residues. The V gene end was trimmed by 5 bases and the J gene end by 4 bases; junction bases not matched to a gene: 5. The CDR3 protein is CASSPRTSGYNEQFF. For the CDR3, the DNA is TGTGCCAGCAGCCCCCGGACTAGCGGTTACAATGAGCAGTTCTTC.